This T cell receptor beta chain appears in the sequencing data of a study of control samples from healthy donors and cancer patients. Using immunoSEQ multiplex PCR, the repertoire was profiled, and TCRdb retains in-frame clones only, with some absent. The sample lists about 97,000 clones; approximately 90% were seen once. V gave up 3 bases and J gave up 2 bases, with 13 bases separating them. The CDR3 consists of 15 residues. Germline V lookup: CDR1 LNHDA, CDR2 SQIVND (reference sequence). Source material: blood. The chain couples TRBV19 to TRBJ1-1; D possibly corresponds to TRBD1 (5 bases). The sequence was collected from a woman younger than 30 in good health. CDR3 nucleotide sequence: TGTGCCAGTAGTATGGGAGGCACAGGAAACACTGAAGCTTTCTTT. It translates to CASSMGGTGNTEAFF.